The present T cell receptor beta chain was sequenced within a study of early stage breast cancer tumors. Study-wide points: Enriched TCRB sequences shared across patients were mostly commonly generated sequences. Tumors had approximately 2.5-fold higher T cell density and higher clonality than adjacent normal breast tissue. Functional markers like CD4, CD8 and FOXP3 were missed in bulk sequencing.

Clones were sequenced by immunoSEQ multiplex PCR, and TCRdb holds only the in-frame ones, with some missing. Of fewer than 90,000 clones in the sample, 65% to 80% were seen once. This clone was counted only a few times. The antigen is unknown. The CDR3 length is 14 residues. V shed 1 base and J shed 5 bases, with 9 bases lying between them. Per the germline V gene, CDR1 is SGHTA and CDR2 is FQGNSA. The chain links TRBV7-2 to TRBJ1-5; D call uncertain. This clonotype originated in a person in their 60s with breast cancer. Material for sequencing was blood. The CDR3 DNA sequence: TGTGCCAGCAGCTTAGGTCATGTCGATCAGCCCCAGCATTTT. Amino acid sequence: CASSLGHVDQPQHF.